This T cell receptor beta chain was recorded in a study of cytotoxic CD8 clonotypes in ibrutinib-treated CLL. Study summary: Investigators collected response samples after a median approximately twelve months of treatment, range 6 to 36.

Study conclusions and caveats: Higher circulating CD8+ T-cell counts strongly accompanied higher baseline clonality, above age-matched healthy donors.

V was pared by 0 bases and J by 3 bases, with 10 bases between. The CDR3 contains 15 residues. CDR1 is SGDLS and CDR2 is YYNGEE in the germline V gene. On this clone: What it binds is unknown.

The data were produced by immunoSEQ multiplex PCR, yet TCRdb's version contains in-frame clones alone and is incomplete. Altogether roughly 220,000 clones are present, roughly 65% being singletons, with the ten largest covering about 6.2%. The source was PBMCs, collected after 12 months of ibrutinib treatment. This chain connects TRBV9 to TRBJ2-1; possibly TRBD2 for D (5 bases). The sequence was obtained from a human donor with chronic lymphocytic leukemia. CDR3 coding DNA: TGTGCCAGCAGCGTAGCGGGGTATGTCTACAATGAGCAGTTCTTC. This translates into CASSVAGYVYNEQFF.